This record looks at one T cell receptor (beta chain) sequence and its context. Germline loops: CDR1 SGHRS, CDR2 YFSETQ. This CDR3 region has 16 residues. The V gene end was trimmed by 0 bases and the J gene end by 2 bases; junction bases not matched to a gene: 6. Produced via immunoSEQ multiplex PCR; TCRdb's table is partial and in-frame only. This table has roughly 74,000 clones, 90% to 95% appearing once. The data derive from a study of technical replicates of blood from a handful of donors. This receptor was taken from a human donor in good health. The rearrangement links TRBV5-1 to TRBJ2-7; 9 nucleotides line up with TRBD1. Input material: T cells isolated from PBMCs. CDR3 bases: TGCGCCAGCAGCTTGGAGGGACAGGGACTTACCTACGAGCAGTACTTC. Translating gives CASSLEGQGLTYEQYF.